These T cell receptor beta chains were read from a single sample in a study of T-cell reconstitution after alpha-beta-depleted transplantation in children. One entry per CDR3 protein, called by TCRdb with MiXCR from the PCR reads. In the table there are under 850,000 distinct CDR3 sequences, over 10% of which are singletons. The starting material was PBMCs, obtained before TCRalphabeta/CD19-depleted stem cell transplant. The receptor source for this set is a girl aged 2 to 10 with congenital amegakaryocytic thrombocytopenia, due to receive a stem cell transplant. CDR3s leave out the opening cysteine and the closing phenylalanine or tryptophan. The order of the fields is clone size, V gene, CDR3 protein. Where a row states a size, it is once, few, many or the class of an expanded clone; other rows omit it.

size: many
V: TRBV5-1
CDR3: ASSQTTQGKREQF

size: many
V: TRBV12-3/TRBV12-4
CDR3: ASSLGGQSYEQY

size: once
V: TRBV12-3/TRBV12-4
CDR3: ASSLISRLAGNYNEQF

size: .
V: TRBV7-8
CDR3: ASSLVVPAYEQY

size: .
V: TRBV5-1
CDR3: ASSLTGLAVSYNEQF

size: few
V: TRBV11-2
CDR3: ASSFEGDTQY

size: many
V: TRBV7-8
CDR3: ASSLQAARQIETQY

size: few
V: TRBV4-1
CDR3: ASSQGEGGNQPQH

size: few
V: TRBV2
CDR3: ATGGGAGELF

size: few
V: TRBV5-1
CDR3: ASSPLSVIYNEQF

size: few
V: TRBV7-8
CDR3: ASSFVSGREYSDTQY

size: many
V: TRBV28
CDR3: ASSSPGQGAGNEQF

size: few
V: TRBV6-1
CDR3: ASTRYPGQPQH

size: few
V: TRBV7-3
CDR3: ASSAGTSGSYRYNEQF

size: few
V: TRBV20-1
CDR3: SARDRDRGPWGGELF